Listed here are 18 T cell receptor beta chains from one sample, sequenced in a study of cytomegalovirus exposure and HLA in healthy donors. PCR used 60 Vbeta primers and 13 Jbeta primers. Sequencing used immunoSEQ multiplex PCR; TCRdb keeps in-frame clones, though not all of them. The top ten hold 3.8% of the sample, which has about 200,000 clones, more than 75% seen once. The sequencing input was PBMCs. The source is a male donor in good health and CMV-seronegative.

The V and J genes are TRBV6-4 and TRBJ1-6; 7 bases align to TRBD1. The CDR3 has 14 amino acids. In germline, CDR1 is MRHNA, CDR2 SNTAGT. Germline trimming cut 6 bases from V and 6 bases from J; bases unmatched to any gene: 5. CDR3 sequence (DNA): TGTGCCAGCAGAACGGGACAGTCTAATTCACCCCTCCACTTT. Translating gives CASRTGQSNSPLHF.

This chain links TRBV7-6 with TRBJ2-5; TRBD2 agrees at 10 bases. There are 16 residues in the CDR3. J was trimmed by 4 bases and V by 5 bases; bases with no gene match: 10. CDR1 and CDR2 from the germline V gene are SGHVS and FNYEAQ. CDR3 in amino acids: CASSHTLAGERETQYF. CDR3 sequence (DNA): TGTGCCAGCAGCCATACCCTAGCGGGAGAGAGAGAGACCCAGTACTTC.

This clone was observed a handful of times. The chain recombines TRBV19 with TRBJ1-1; D gene ambiguous. The germline gives CDR1 LNHDA, CDR2 SQIVND (reference sequence). The CDR3 totals 14 residues. With 6 bases removed from V and 3 bases from J, the gap between germline ends came to 14 bases. This CDR3 is CASRKAGEDTEAFF. In DNA, the CDR3 is TGTGCCAGTAGGAAAGCGGGAGAGGACACTGAAGCTTTCTTT.

The chain has TRBV11-2 and TRBJ2-2, with 9 bases matching TRBD2. The ends lost 4 bases at V and 4 bases at J; junction bases unmatched: 1. The CDR3 is 14 residues long. The germline V gene has CDR1 SGHAT and CDR2 FQNNGV. The CDR3 DNA reads TGTGCCAGCAGCTCTAGCGGGATCACCGGGGAGCTGTTTTTT. Its protein is CASSSSGITGELFF.

This sequence joins TRBV7-9 and TRBJ1-2; a possible D gene is TRBD1 (5 bases). The length of the CDR3 is 13 residues. Germline assignment: CDR1 SEHNR and CDR2 FQNEAQ (reference sequence). V was cut by 3 bases and J by 4 bases, with 9 bases left in between. CDR3 DNA sequence: TGTGCCAGCAGCTTCCAGGGCGGCTATGGCTACACCTTC. This translates into CASSFQGGYGYTF.

The V gene is TRBV11-2, the J gene TRBJ1-1, with D hard to call. V gave up 6 bases and J gave up 3 bases, with 8 bases separating them. The CDR3 consists of 12 residues. Germline V gives CDR1 SGHAT, CDR2 FQNNGV. The CDR3 nucleotides read TGTGCCAGCAGGAGTCGCGACACTGAAGCTTTCTTT. Protein sequence: CASRSRDTEAFF.

The V gene is TRBV18, the J gene TRBJ1-1, with no clear D. Germline CDR1 KGHSH, CDR2 LQKENI. Trimming left V 3 bases short and J 5 bases short, with 13 bases between. This CDR3 comprises 14 residues. The CDR3 protein is CASSPQERQTEAFF. Written as DNA, the CDR3 is TGTGCCAGCTCACCCCAGGAAAGGCAAACTGAAGCTTTCTTT.

Comments on this clone: At one end, the junction sequence differs from germline, possibly due to a read error. The chain joins TRBV5-1 to TRBJ2-1; no definite D call. Germline assignment: CDR1 SGHRS and CDR2 YFSETQ. The CDR3 is 13 amino acids. The CDR3 DNA sequence: TGCGCCAGCAGCTTGGACGCGGCGGCTGATGGAGTCTTC. Its translation is CASSLDAAADGVF.

The V gene is TRBV5-1, the J gene TRBJ2-7, with a possible D match to TRBD1 (6 bases). The CDR3 loop spans 14 amino acids. Germline lookup yields CDR1 SGHRS and CDR2 YFSETQ. The V and J ends lost 4 bases and 4 bases respectively, with 15 bases between them. CDR3 coding DNA: TGCGCCAGCAGCCCGCCGGACAGACTGTACGAGCAGTACTTC. Translating gives CASSPPDRLYEQYF.

This chain connects TRBV19 to TRBJ1-2; perhaps TRBD1 as D (6 bases). The CDR3 runs 14 residues. The germline V gene encodes CDR1 LNHDA and CDR2 SQIVND (reference sequence). Trimming cost V 0 bases and J 4 bases, with 9 bases left between them. The CDR3 region has the DNA TGTGCCAGTAGTATAGAGAGGGGGAGCTATGGCTACACCTTC. Translated: CASSIERGSYGYTF.

This rearrangement joins TRBV19 to TRBJ1-1, with a weak D call TRBD1 (6 bases). Germline V gene lookup returns CDR1 LNHDA and CDR2 SQIVND (reference sequence). V lost 6 bases and J lost 0, with 17 bases in between. This CDR3 spans 16 amino acids. Written as DNA, the CDR3 is TGTGCCAGTAGCTGGCCAGGGACACCCATGAACACTGAAGCTTTCTTT. This gives the protein CASSWPGTPMNTEAFF.

This chain connects TRBV7-3 to TRBJ2-1; TRBD1 agrees at 7 bases. Trimming at V came to 2 bases and at J to 4 bases, leaving 11 bases not matched to a gene. CDR1 is SGHTA and CDR2 is FQGTGA in the germline V gene. This CDR3 has 17 amino acids. The CDR3 reads CASSLYRGDRDYNEQFF. The CDR3 DNA follows: TGTGCCAGCAGCTTATATCGGGGAGACAGGGATTACAATGAGCAGTTCTTC.

The chain joins TRBV19 to TRBJ2-4; D gene unclear. V was shortened by 3 bases and J by 3 bases, with 9 bases between the two germline ends. The CDR3 is 14 residues long. CDR1 and CDR2 from the germline V gene are LNHDA and SQIVND (reference sequence). The CDR3 region has the DNA TGTGCCAGTAGTATTGCGGTCTTCAAAAACATTCAGTACTTC. Amino acid sequence: CASSIAVFKNIQYF.

V gene TRBV28 combines with J gene TRBJ1-2; D not resolved. V shed 5 bases and J shed 5 bases, with 18 bases lying between them. Germline V gene lookup returns CDR1 MDHEN and CDR2 SYDVKM. This CDR3 contains 15 residues. The CDR3 region is CASSPTPERGYGYTF. CDR3 nucleotides: TGTGCCAGCAGTCCGACGCCGGAGAGAGGGTATGGCTACACCTTC.

The J gene is TRBJ2-5, the V gene TRBV18, with D unclear. Trimming took 6 bases from V and 0 from J, leaving 8 bases between them. Germline values: CDR1 KGHSH, CDR2 LQKENI. The CDR3 spans 13 residues. CDR3: CASSFDYQETQYF. DNA for the CDR3: TGTGCCAGCTCGTTCGACTACCAAGAGACCCAGTACTTC.

This clone was counted a few times. This sequence joins TRBV19 and TRBJ1-5; TRBD1 matches 7 bases. J gave up 7 bases and V 7 bases, and 7 bases lay outside the gene matches. The CDR3 extends over 13 amino acids. CDR1 and CDR2 (germline): LNHDA, SQIVND (reference sequence). Here the CDR3 DNA reads TGTGCCAGTAAGGGGGCAGGGTGGCAGCCCCAGCATTTT. This sequence encodes CASKGAGWQPQHF.

V gene TRBV7-8 combines with J gene TRBJ2-2, with 10 bases matching TRBD1. J was trimmed by 6 bases and V by 5 bases; bases with no gene match: 18. This CDR3 has 19 residues. Germline CDR1 SGHVS, CDR2 FQNEAQ. The CDR3 bases are TGTGCCAGCAGCCCCCGAGCGACAGGGGGCGCGGTTGACGCCGGGGAGCTGTTTTTT. Amino acid sequence: CASSPRATGGAVDAGELFF.

The chain combines TRBV19 with TRBJ2-1, with D hard to call. The germline gives CDR1 LNHDA, CDR2 SQIVND (reference sequence). With 4 bases removed from V and 3 bases from J, the gap between germline ends came to 7 bases. The CDR3 sequence is 13 residues long. The CDR3, as DNA: TGTGCCAGTAGTAGCGGAGTCTACAATGAGCAGTTCTTC. This gives the protein CASSSGVYNEQFF.